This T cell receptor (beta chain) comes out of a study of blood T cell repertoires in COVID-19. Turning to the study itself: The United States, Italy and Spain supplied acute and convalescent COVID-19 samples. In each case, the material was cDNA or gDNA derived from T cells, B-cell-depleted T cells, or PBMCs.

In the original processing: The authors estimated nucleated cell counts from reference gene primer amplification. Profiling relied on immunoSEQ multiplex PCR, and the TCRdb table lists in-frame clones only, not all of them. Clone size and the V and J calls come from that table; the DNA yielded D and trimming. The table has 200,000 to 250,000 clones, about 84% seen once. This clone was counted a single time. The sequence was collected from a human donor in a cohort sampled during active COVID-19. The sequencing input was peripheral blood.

DNA of the CDR3: TGCGCCAGCCATTACTCGACAGGTGGAACTGAAGCTTTCTTT. Residues: CASHYSTGGTEAFF. The gene calls are TRBV5-1 and TRBJ1-1, with D tentatively TRBD1 (6 bases). With 7 bases removed from V and 5 bases from J, the gap between germline ends came to 18 bases. The CDR3 consists of 14 residues. Germline assignment: CDR1 SGHRS and CDR2 YFSETQ.